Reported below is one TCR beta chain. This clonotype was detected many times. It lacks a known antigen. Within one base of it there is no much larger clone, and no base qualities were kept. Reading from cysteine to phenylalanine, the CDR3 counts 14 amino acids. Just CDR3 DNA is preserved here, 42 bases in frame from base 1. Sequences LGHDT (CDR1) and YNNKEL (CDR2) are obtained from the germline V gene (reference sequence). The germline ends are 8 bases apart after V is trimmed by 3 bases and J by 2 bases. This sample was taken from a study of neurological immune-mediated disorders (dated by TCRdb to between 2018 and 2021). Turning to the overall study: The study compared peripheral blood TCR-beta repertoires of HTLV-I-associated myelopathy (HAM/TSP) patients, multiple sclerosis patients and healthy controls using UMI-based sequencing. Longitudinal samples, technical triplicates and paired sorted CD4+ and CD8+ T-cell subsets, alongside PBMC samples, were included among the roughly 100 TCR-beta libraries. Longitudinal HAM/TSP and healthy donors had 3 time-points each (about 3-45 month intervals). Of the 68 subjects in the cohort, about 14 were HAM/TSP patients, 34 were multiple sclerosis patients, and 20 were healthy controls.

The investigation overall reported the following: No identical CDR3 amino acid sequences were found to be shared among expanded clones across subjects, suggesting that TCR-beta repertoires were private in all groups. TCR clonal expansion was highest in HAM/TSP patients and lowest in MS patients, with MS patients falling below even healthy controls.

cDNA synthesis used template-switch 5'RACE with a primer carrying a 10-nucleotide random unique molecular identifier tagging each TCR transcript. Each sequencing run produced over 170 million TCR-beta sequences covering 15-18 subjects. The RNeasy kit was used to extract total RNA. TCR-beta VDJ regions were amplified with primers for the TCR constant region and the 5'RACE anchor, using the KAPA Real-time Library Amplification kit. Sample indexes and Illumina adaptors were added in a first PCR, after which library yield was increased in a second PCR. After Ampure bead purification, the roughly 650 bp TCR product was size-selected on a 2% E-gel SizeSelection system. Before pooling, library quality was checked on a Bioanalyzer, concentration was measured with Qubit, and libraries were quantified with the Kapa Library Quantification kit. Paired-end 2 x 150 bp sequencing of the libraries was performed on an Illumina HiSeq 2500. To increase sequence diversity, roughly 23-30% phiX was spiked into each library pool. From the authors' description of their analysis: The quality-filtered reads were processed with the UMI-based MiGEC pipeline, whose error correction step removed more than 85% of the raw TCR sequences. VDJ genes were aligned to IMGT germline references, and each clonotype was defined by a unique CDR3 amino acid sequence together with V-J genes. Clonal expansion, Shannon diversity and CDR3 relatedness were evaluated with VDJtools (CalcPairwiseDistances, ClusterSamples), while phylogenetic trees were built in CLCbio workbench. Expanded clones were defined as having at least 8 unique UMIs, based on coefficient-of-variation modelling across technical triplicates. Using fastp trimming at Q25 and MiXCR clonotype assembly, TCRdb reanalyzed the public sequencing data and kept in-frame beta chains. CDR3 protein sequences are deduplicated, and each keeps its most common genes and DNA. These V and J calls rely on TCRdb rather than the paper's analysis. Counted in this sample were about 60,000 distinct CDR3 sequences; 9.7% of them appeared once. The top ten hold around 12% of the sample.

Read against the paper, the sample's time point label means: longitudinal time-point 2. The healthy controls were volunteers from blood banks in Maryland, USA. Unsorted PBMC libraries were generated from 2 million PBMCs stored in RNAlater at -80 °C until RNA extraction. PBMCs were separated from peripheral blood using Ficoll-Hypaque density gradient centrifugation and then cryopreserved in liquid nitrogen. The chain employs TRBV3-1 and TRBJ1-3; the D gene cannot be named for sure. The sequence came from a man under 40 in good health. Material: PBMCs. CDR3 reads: CASSQQPTGNTIYF. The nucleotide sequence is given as TGTGCCAGCAGCCAGCAGCCCACTGGAAACACCATATATTTT.